Listed below are T cell receptor beta chains from one sample, sequenced in a study of blood T cell repertoires in COVID-19. Clones were read by immunoSEQ multiplex PCR, and TCRdb kept only the in-frame ones, dropping some. The table has roughly 200,000 clones, nearly 90% seen once. Sequencing input: peripheral blood. The receptor source for this set is a woman in her forties who had recovered from COVID-19. CDR3s include the opening cysteine and the closing phenylalanine or tryptophan. A D gene is named only where the DNA matches it firmly. Not all rows give a size; the values are once, few, many and, for expanded clones, a class.

clone size | D gene | J gene | V gene | CDR3 protein | CDR3 DNA
. | TRBD1 | TRBJ2-1 | TRBV6-5 | CASRAGTGGGNEQFF | TGTGCCAGCAGAGCCGGGACAGGGGGTGGCAATGAGCAGTTCTTC
. | . | TRBJ2-1 | TRBV11-3 | CASSLDRLGEQFF | TGTGCCAGCAGCTTAGATAGACTAGGTGAGCAGTTCTTC
. | TRBD2 | TRBJ2-3 | TRBV5-1 | CASSLGTSGRADTQYF | TGCGCCAGCAGCTTGGGGACTAGCGGGAGGGCAGATACGCAGTATTTT
. | TRBD2 | TRBJ2-3 | TRBV5-1 | CASSSGTSVGTDTQYF | TGCGCCAGCAGCTCCGGGACTAGCGTCGGCACAGATACGCAGTATTTT
once | . | TRBJ1-3 | TRBV6-4 | CASSDSQELTGNTIYF | TGTGCCAGCAGTGACTCTCAGGAATTAACTGGAAACACCATATATTTT
once | . | TRBJ1-1 | TRBV11-2 | CASSTRDFAAFF | TGTGCCAGCAGCACCCGAGACTTCGCAGCTTTCTTT
. | TRBD1 | TRBJ1-1 | TRBV29-1 | CSVGPQGGTEAFF | TGCAGCGTTGGACCACAGGGGGGCACTGAAGCTTTCTTT
. | . | TRBJ2-7 | TRBV5-8 | CASSARGSAYEQYF | TGTGCCAGCAGCGCACGGGGTTCGGCCTACGAGCAGTACTTC
few | TRBD1 | TRBJ1-6 | TRBV19 | CASSTGEENSPLHF | TGTGCCAGTTCCACAGGGGAGGAGAATTCACCCCTCCACTTT
. | . | TRBJ1-1 | TRBV6-6 | CASTHQGQNTEAFF | TGTGCCAGCACCCACCAGGGGCAGAACACTGAAGCTTTCTTT
. | . | TRBJ2-7 | TRBV30 | CAWSVMSGQYYEQYF | TGTGCCTGGAGTGTGATGAGCGGGCAATACTACGAGCAGTACTTC
. | . | TRBJ1-2 | TRBV19 | CASSPYAPVYGYTF | TGTGCCAGTAGCCCCTACGCCCCGGTTTATGGCTACACCTTC
. | . | TRBJ2-3 | TRBV11-3 | CASSLTGTDTQYF | TGTGCCAGCAGCTTAACAGGCACAGATACGCAGTATTTT